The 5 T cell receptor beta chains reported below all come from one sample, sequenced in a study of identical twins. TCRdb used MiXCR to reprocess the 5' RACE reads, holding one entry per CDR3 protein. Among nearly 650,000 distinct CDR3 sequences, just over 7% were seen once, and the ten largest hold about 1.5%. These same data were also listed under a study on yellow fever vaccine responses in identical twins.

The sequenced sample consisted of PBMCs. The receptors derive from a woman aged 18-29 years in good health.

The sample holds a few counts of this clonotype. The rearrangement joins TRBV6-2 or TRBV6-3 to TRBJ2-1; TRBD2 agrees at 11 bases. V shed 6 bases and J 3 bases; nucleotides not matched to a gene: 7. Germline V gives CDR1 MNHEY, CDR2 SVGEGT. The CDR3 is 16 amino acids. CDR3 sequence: CASRRLAGKFYNEQFF. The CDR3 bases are TGTGCCAGCAGACGACTAGCGGGGAAGTTCTACAATGAGCAGTTCTTC.

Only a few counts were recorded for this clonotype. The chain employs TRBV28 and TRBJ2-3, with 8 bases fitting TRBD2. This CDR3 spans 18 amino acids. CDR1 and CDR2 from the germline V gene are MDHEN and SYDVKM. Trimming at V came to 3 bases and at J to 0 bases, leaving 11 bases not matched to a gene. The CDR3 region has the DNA TGTGCCAGCAGTTTGAGGCCCCTGACTAGCGTTAGCACAGATACGCAGTATTTT. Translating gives CASSLRPLTSVSTDTQYF.

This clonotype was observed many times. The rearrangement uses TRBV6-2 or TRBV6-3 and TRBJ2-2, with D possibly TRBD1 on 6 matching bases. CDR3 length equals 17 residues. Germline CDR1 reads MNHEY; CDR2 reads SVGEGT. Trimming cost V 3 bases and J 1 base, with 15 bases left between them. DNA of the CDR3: TGTGCCAGCAGTTATACACGTGGACAGAGGAACACCGGGGAGCTGTTTTTT. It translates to CASSYTRGQRNTGELFF.

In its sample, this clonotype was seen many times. The CDR3 DNA follows: TGTGCCAGCAGTCTCCACCCGGGACAAATCACCGGGGAGCTGTTTTTT. It yields the protein CASSLHPGQITGELFF. V gene TRBV12-3 or TRBV12-4 combines with J gene TRBJ2-2, with D possibly being TRBD1 (6 bases). Between the trimmed V and J ends, which lost 5 bases and 4 bases, there was a span of 17 bases. This CDR3 has 16 residues.

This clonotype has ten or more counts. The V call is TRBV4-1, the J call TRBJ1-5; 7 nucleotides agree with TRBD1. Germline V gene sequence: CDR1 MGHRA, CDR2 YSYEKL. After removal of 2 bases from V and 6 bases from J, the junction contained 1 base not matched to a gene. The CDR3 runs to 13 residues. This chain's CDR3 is CASSQQGGQPQHF. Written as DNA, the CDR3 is TGCGCCAGCAGCCAACAGGGGGGTCAGCCCCAGCATTTT.